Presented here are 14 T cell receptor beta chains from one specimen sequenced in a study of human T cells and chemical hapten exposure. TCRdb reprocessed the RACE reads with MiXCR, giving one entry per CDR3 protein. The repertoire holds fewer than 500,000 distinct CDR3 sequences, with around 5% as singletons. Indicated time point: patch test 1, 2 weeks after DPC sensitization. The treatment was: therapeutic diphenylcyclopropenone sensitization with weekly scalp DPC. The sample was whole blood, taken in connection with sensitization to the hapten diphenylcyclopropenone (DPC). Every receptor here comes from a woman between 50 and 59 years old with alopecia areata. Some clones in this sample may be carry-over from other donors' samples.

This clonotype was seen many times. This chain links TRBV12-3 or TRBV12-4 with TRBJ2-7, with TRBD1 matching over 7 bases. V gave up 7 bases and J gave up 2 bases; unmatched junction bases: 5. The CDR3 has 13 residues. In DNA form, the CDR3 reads TGTGCCAGCAATCTCCAGGGGGCCTACGAGCAGTACTTC. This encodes CASNLQGAYEQYF.

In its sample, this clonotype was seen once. This chain's CDR3 is CASSIGTGSNQPQHF. The CDR3 bases are TGTGCCAGTAGTATAGGGACAGGCAGCAATCAGCCCCAGCATTTT. The chain employs TRBV19 and TRBJ1-5; 7 bases are shared with TRBD1. The CDR3 length is 15 residues. The junction had 1 base not matched to a gene; V was cut back by 1 base and J by 1 base. CDR1 is LNHDA and CDR2 is SQIVND in the germline V gene (reference sequence).

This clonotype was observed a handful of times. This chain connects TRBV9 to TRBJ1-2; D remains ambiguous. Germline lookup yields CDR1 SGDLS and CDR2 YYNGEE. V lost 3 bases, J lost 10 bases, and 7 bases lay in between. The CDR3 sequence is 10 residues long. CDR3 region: CASSGSVYTF. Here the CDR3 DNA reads TGTGCCAGCAGCGGTTCAGTCTACACCTTC.

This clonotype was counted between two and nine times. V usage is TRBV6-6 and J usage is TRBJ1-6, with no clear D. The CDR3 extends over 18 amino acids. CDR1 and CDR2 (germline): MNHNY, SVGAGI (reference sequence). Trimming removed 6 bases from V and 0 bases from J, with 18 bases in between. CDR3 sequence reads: CASRSPGEWHSYNSPLHF. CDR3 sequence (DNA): TGTGCCAGCAGATCCCCAGGAGAATGGCACTCCTATAATTCACCCCTCCACTTT.

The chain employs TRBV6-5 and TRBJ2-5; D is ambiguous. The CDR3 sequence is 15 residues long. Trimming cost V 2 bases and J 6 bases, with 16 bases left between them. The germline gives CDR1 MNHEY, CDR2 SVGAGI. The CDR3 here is CASSYGVERLQTQYF. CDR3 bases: TGTGCCAGCAGTTACGGGGTAGAGAGGTTGCAGACCCAGTACTTC.

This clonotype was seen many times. The CDR3 here is CAGGGTEAFF. The CDR3 bases are TGTGCCGGTGGCGGCACTGAAGCTTTCTTT. The chain couples TRBV6-6 to TRBJ1-1; D unclear. The CDR3 is made up of 10 amino acids. V was shortened by 11 bases and J by 4 bases, with 8 bases between the two germline ends. CDR1 and CDR2 (germline): MNHNY, SVGAGI (reference sequence).

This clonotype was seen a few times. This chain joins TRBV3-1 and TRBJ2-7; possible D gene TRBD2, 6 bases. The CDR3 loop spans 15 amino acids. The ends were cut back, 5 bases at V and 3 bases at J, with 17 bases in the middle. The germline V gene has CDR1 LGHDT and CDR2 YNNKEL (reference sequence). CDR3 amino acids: CASSTAGRSYYEQYF. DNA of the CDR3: TGTGCCAGCAGCACGGCGGGACGGAGCTACTACGAGCAGTACTTC.

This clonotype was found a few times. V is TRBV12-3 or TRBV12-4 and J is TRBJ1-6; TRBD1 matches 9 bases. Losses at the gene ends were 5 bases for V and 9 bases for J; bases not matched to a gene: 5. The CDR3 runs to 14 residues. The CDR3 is CASSPPQGASPLHF. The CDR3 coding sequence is TGTGCCAGCAGTCCCCCACAGGGGGCTTCACCCCTCCACTTT.

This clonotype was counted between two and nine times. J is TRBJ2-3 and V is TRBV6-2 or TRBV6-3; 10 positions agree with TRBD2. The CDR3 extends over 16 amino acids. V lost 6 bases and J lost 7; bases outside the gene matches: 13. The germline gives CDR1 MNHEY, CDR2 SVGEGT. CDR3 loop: CASRTTSGPHIYTQYF. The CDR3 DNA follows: TGTGCCAGCAGAACGACTAGCGGGCCACATATTTATACGCAGTATTTT.

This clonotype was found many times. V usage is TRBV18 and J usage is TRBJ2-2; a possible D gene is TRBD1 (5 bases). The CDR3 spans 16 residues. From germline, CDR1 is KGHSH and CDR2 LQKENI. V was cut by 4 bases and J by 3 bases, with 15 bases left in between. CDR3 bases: TGTGCCAGCTCACTTTTACCAGGGCAGGACACCGGGGAGCTGTTTTTT. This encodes CASSLLPGQDTGELFF.

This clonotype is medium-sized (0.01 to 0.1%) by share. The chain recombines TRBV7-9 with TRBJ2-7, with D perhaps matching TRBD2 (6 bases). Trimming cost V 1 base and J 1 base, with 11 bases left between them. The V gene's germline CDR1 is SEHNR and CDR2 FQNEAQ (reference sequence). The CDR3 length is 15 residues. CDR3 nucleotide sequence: TGTGCCAGCAGCTTAGGGAGGGTTCCATCCTACGAGCAGTACTTC. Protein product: CASSLGRVPSYEQYF.

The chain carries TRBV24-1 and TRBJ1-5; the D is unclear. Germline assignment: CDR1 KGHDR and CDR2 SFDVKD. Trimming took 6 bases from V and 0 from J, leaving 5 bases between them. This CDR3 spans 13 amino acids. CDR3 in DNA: TGTGCCACCAGTTTGGGTAGCAATCAGCCCCAGCATTTT. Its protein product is CATSLGSNQPQHF.

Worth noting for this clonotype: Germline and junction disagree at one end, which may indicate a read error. This CDR3 reads CASRHGNAEAFF. CDR3 sequence (DNA): TGTGCCAGCAGGCACGGGAACGCTGAAGCTTTCTTT. The chain carries TRBV12-3 or TRBV12-4 and TRBJ1-1, with D uncertain. The length of the CDR3 is 12 residues.

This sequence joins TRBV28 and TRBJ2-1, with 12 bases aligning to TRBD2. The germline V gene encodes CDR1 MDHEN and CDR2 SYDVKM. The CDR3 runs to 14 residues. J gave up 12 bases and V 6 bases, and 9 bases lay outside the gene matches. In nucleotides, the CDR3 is TGTGCCAGCAGAAGGACTAGCGGGACTAGGGGGCAGTTCTTC. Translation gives CASRRTSGTRGQFF.